The clone carrying this TCR beta chain was counted a few times. The data belong to a study of T cells after yellow fever vaccination. Study-level background: Fractions of low cell number were prepared using SMART-Seq v4 Ultra Low Input.

V lost 1 base to trimming and J lost 1 base, with 7 bases between them. The length of the CDR3 is 14 residues. CDR1 is SEHNR, CDR2 FQNEAQ, per germline (reference sequence). TCRdb itself ran the 5' RACE reads through MiXCR, one entry per CDR3 protein. The table includes a few hundred thousand distinct CDR3 sequences, roughly a sixth detected once. This material consisted of PBMCs, taken before the yellow fever booster vaccination. The sequence came from a man between 18 and 29 years old who received the YFV17D yellow fever vaccine. V is TRBV7-9 and J is TRBJ1-1; D unclear. CDR3 DNA sequence: TGTGCCAGCAGCTTAGACCTCAAGAACACTGAAGCTTTCTTT. Amino acid sequence: CASSLDLKNTEAFF.